This T cell receptor (beta chain) was documented in a study of PD-1 blockade in classical Hodgkin lymphoma. Overall study: Patients were dosed intravenously with nivolumab at 3 mg/kg every 2 weeks.

Sequenced by immunoSEQ multiplex PCR; TCRdb stores in-frame clones only, minus some. The sample comprises 90,000 to 110,000 clones, around 90% of which are singletons, and roughly 19% rests with the top ten. Comment on this clone: The antigen is not known.

As for time point: cycle 4 day 1 (C4D1), after six to seven weeks of nivolumab. In every patient, relapse followed autologous stem cell transplantation, while exposure to brentuximab vedotin differed. Best outcomes ranged across complete response, partial response and progressive disease. Notes on the study in general: CD4+ but not CD8+ TCR diversity rose significantly by C4D1.

The J segment lost 7 bases and the V segment lost 7 bases, leaving 9 bases of the junction unmatched. The CDR3 runs 15 residues. Germline V lookup: CDR1 LNHDA, CDR2 SQIVND (reference sequence). Sequencing was performed on peripheral blood mononuclear cells (PBMCs), taken before the fourth cycle of nivolumab. The chain uses TRBV19 and TRBJ1-5, with TRBD1 matching over 11 bases. The sequence was obtained from a human donor with classical Hodgkin lymphoma. CDR3 in amino acids: CASKGGQGEEQPQHF. For the CDR3, the DNA is TGTGCCAGTAAAGGGGGACAGGGGGAGGAACAGCCCCAGCATTTT.